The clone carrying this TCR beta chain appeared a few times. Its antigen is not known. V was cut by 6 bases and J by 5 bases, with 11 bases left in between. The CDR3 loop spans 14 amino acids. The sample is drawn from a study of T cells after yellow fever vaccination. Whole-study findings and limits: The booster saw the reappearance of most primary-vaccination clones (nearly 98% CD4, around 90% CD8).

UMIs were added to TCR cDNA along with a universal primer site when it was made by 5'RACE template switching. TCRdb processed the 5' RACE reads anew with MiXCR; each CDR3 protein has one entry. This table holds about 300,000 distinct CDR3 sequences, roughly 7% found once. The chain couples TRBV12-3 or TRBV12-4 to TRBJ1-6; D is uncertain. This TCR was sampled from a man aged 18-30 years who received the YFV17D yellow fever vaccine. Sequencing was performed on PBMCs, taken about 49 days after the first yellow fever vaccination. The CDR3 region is CASRLGPHNSPLHF. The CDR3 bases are TGTGCCAGCAGACTTGGTCCTCATAATTCACCCCTCCACTTT.